A single sample gave rise to the 18 T cell receptor beta chains below, sequenced in a study of T cells in Graves' hyperthyroidism and ophthalmopathy. Researchers took RNA transcripts and amplified the TCR beta CDR3 regions from them. First-round RT-PCR targeting the TCR CDR3 was performed with the HTBI primer set. TCRdb reprocessed the multiplex PCR reads with MiXCR, giving one entry per CDR3 protein. This sample has approximately 430,000 distinct CDR3 sequences, with 15% to 19% found just once. Sequenced material: blood. Receptor source: a woman aged 18-29 years with Graves' hyperthyroidism.

The sample holds many counts of this clonotype. J is TRBJ2-5 and V is TRBV2; 8 nucleotides align to TRBD2. This CDR3 comprises 16 residues. Per the germline V gene, CDR1 is SNHLY and CDR2 is FYNNEI. J was trimmed by 1 base and V by 6 bases; bases with no gene match: 10. CDR3 loop: CASSAGGGLSQETQYF. The CDR3 DNA sequence: TGTGCCAGCAGCGCCGGGGGGGGACTGAGCCAAGAGACCCAGTACTTC.

This chain uses TRBV18 with TRBJ2-1; the match to TRBD1 covers 8 bases. Germline V gene data show CDR1 as KGHSH and CDR2 as LQKENI. This CDR3 region has 14 residues. Unmatched junction bases numbered 7, after V lost 3 bases and J lost 9 bases. CDR3 bases: TGTGCCAGCTCACCCACCGGGACAGGCACTGAGCAGTTCTTC. Protein: CASSPTGTGTEQFF. Together with reference TRBV18 and TRBJ2-1, the CDR3 gives the full variable domain: NAGVMQNPRHLVRRRGQEARLRCSPMKGHSHVYWYRQLPEEGLKFMVYLQKENIIDESGMPKERFSAEFPKEGPSILRIQQVVRGDSAAYFCASSPTGTGTEQFFGPGTRLTVL.

This clonotype was detected ten times or more. This chain connects TRBV29-1 to TRBJ2-7, with D perhaps assigned TRBD1 or TRBD2 (5 bases each). CDR1 and CDR2 from the germline V gene are SQVTM and ANQGSEA. The V gene lost 4 bases and the J gene lost 7 bases, with 17 bases spanning the gap. The CDR3 contains 13 residues. The CDR3 region is CSVAADRGWEQYF. In nucleotides, the CDR3 is TGCAGCGTTGCAGCGGACCGGGGCTGGGAGCAGTACTTC.

The sample holds many counts of this clonotype. The chain combines TRBV9 with TRBJ2-5, with 7 positions matching TRBD2. There are 15 residues in the CDR3. Trimming took 0 bases from V and 5 from J; bases not matched to a gene: 7. The germline V gene encodes CDR1 SGDLS and CDR2 YYNGEE. The CDR3 loop is CASSVDGLELETQYF. CDR3 nucleotide sequence: TGTGCCAGCAGCGTAGATGGACTAGAATTGGAGACCCAGTACTTC.

This clonotype has a count of ten or more. This rearrangement joins TRBV20-1 to TRBJ2-3, with 7 bases lining up with TRBD2. CDR1 is DFQATT, CDR2 SNEGSKA, per germline (reference sequence). This CDR3 region has 16 residues. J lost 0 bases, V lost 0 bases, and 6 bases had no gene match. CDR3: CSARDPQRDSTDTQYF. CDR3 nucleotides: TGCAGTGCTAGAGACCCCCAGCGGGATAGCACAGATACGCAGTATTTT.

A few counts support this clonotype. The chain combines TRBV19 with TRBJ1-5, with D possibly matching TRBD1 (6 bases). Looked up from germline, CDR1 is LNHDA and CDR2 is SQIVND (reference sequence). With 0 bases removed from V and 1 base from J, the gap between germline ends came to 7 bases. This CDR3 region has 15 residues. In DNA, the CDR3 is TGTGCCAGTAGTATAGAAGGGGGAAGCAATCAGCCCCAGCATTTT. It encodes CASSIEGGSNQPQHF. Full variable domain (missing parts from reference TRBV19 and TRBJ1-5): DGGITQSPKYLFRKEGQNVTLSCEQNLNHDAMYWYRQDPGQGLRLIYYSQIVNDFQKGDIAEGYSVSREKKESFPLTVTSAQKNPTAFYLCASSIEGGSNQPQHFGDGTRLSIL.

This clonotype appeared a few times. The chain joins TRBV6-1 to TRBJ1-5; TRBD1 is a possible D gene (5 bases). The V end lost 5 bases, the J end lost 0 bases, and 11 bases lay between the germline ends. The germline CDR1 and CDR2 sequences are MNHNS and SASEGT. The CDR3 loop spans 15 amino acids. The CDR3 is CASSTNRFSNQPQHF. CDR3 nucleotide sequence: TGTGCCAGCAGTACAAACAGGTTTAGCAATCAGCCCCAGCATTTT.

Concerning this clonotype itself: Since a much larger clone is just one base distant, this may be a read error. The chain has TRBV11-2 and TRBJ2-7; D is unclear. This CDR3 is 17 amino acids long. CDR1 SGHAT and CDR2 FQNNGV come from the germline V gene. The germline V and J ends were trimmed by 1 base and 0 bases, with 16 bases remaining between them. Here the CDR3 DNA reads TGTGCCAGCAGCTTAGGTCTGAGGATCCATTTCTCCTACGAGCAGTACTTC. Protein product: CASSLGLRIHFSYEQYF.

This clonotype has more than one count but fewer than ten. V gene TRBV5-1 combines with J gene TRBJ2-1; TRBD2 matches at 8 bases. Germline V gene lookup returns CDR1 SGHRS and CDR2 YFSETQ. This CDR3 contains 16 residues. V shed 3 bases and J 4 bases; nucleotides not matched to a gene: 9. CDR3: CASSWGVASGYNEQFF. The DNA of the CDR3 is TGCGCCAGCAGCTGGGGGGTGGCTAGCGGGTACAATGAGCAGTTCTTC.

This clonotype was detected a few times. The rearrangement uses TRBV5-6 and TRBJ2-7, with D possibly TRBD2 on 6 matching bases. V shed 3 bases and J shed 7 bases, with 23 bases lying between them. Looked up from germline, CDR1 is SGHDT and CDR2 is YYEEEE. The CDR3 runs to 16 residues. The DNA for the CDR3 is TGTGCCAGCAGCTCCTCAGGGAGGAAGAGGGCGTTGGAGCAGTACTTC. This encodes CASSSSGRKRALEQYF.

This clonotype has a handful of counts. The J gene is TRBJ2-1, the V gene TRBV6-2 or TRBV6-3; D might be TRBD1 or TRBD2, each matching 5 bases. Trimming left V 6 bases short and J 4 bases short, with 13 bases between. CDR1 MNHEY and CDR2 SVGEGT come from the germline V gene. The CDR3 has 14 residues. This chain's CDR3 is CASRQDFLYNEQFF. Written as DNA, the CDR3 is TGTGCCAGCAGACAGGACTTTCTATACAATGAGCAGTTCTTC.

In its sample, this clonotype was seen a few times. This chain joins TRBV19 and TRBJ1-1, with TRBD1 matching over 7 bases. This CDR3 is built from 14 residues. The V and J ends lost 3 bases and 5 bases, in that order; junction bases with no gene match: 6. CDR1 is LNHDA, CDR2 SQIVND, per germline (reference sequence). The CDR3 is CASSISYRGTEAFF. The DNA of the CDR3 is TGTGCCAGTAGTATTTCGTACAGGGGTACTGAAGCTTTCTTT.

This clonotype has ten or more counts. The V gene is TRBV5-1, the J gene TRBJ1-2, with D tentatively TRBD1 (6 bases). Germline V gene data show CDR1 as SGHRS and CDR2 as YFSETQ. Trimming removed 0 bases from V and 7 bases from J, with 10 bases in between. The CDR3 length is 13 residues. DNA for the CDR3: TGCGCCAGCAGCTTGGACAGGGCCGGTGGCTACACCTTC. It codes for CASSLDRAGGYTF.

A word on this clonotype: This clone may be a read error of a much larger clone one base away. The CDR3 spells CSTELAGALYEQYF. In nucleotides, the CDR3 is TGCAGTACAGAACTAGCGGGAGCCCTCTACGAGCAGTACTTC. The V call is TRBV20-1, the J call TRBJ2-7; 11 nucleotides agree with TRBD2. The trim removed 8 bases at V and 3 bases at J, leaving 9 bases unmatched. This CDR3 comprises 14 residues. In germline, CDR1 is DFQATT, CDR2 SNEGSKA (reference sequence).

This clonotype was recorded at least ten times. This rearrangement joins TRBV28 to TRBJ1-1, with TRBD1 identical over 7 bases. Germline trimming cut 6 bases from V and 4 bases from J; bases unmatched to any gene: 11. Germline V lookup: CDR1 MDHEN, CDR2 SYDVKM. The CDR3 loop spans 15 amino acids. CDR3 region: CASSLPLYRGTEAFF. In DNA, the CDR3 is TGTGCCAGCAGCCTGCCCTTATACAGGGGCACTGAAGCTTTCTTT. The full variable domain, with the rest looked up from reference TRBV28 and TRBJ1-1, is DVKVTQSSRYLVKRTGEKVFLECVQDMDHENMFWYRQDPGLGLRLIYFSYDVKMKEKGDIPEGYSVSREKKERFSLILESASTNQTSMYLCASSLPLYRGTEAFFGQGTRLTVV.

This clonotype was picked up many times. V is TRBV28 and J is TRBJ1-5; 9 bases line up with TRBD1. The V and J ends lost 3 bases and 4 bases, in that order; junction bases with no gene match: 7. Germline values: CDR1 MDHEN, CDR2 SYDVKM. The CDR3 loop spans 16 amino acids. CDR3 residues: CASSFTSGQGNQPQHF. In DNA form, the CDR3 reads TGTGCCAGCAGTTTCACCTCGGGACAGGGAAATCAGCCCCAGCATTTT.

This clonotype was counted at least ten times. J is TRBJ1-2 and V is TRBV2, with 7 positions matching TRBD1. This CDR3 contains 19 residues. Germline CDR1 and CDR2: SNHLY and FYNNEI. J gave up 3 bases and V 7 bases, and 23 bases lay outside the gene matches. The CDR3 nucleotides are TGTGCCAGCAACCTAGGTTTTTTTGTCGCGGGACAGAACGACTATGGCTACACCTTC. As protein: CASNLGFFVAGQNDYGYTF.

This clonotype was recorded many times. The chain couples TRBV11-1 to TRBJ1-1; D ambiguous. V lost 5 bases, J lost 1 base, and 14 bases lay in between. This CDR3 comprises 15 residues. Germline V CDR1 and CDR2: SGHAT, FQDESV (reference sequence). As DNA, the CDR3 is TGTGCCAGCAGCCCAGGTGCAGTCTCGAACACTGAAGCTTTCTTT. This sequence encodes CASSPGAVSNTEAFF.